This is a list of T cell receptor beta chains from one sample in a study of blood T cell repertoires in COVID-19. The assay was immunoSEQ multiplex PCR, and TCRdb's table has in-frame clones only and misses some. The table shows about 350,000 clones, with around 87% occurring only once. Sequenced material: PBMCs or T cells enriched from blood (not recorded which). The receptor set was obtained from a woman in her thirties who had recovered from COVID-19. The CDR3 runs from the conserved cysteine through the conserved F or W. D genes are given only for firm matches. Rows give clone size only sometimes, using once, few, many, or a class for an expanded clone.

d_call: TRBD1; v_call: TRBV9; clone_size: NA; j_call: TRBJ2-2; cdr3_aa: CASSGGGQDNTGELFF; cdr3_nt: TGTGCCAGCAGCGGAGGGGGACAGGACAACACCGGGGAGCTGTTTTTT
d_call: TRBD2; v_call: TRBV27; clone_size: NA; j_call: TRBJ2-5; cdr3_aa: CASSPWTSGVQETQYF; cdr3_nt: TGTGCCAGCAGTCCCTGGACTAGCGGGGTACAAGAGACCCAGTACTTC
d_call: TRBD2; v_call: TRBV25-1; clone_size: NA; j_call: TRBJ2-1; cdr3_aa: CASSPTSGVYNEQFF; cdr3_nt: TGTGCCAGCAGCCCAACTAGCGGGGTATACAATGAGCAGTTCTTC
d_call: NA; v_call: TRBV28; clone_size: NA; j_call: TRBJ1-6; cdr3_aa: CASSPPGSRFSPLHF; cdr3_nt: TGTGCCAGCAGTCCCCCCGGGAGTCGTTTTTCACCCCTCCACTTT
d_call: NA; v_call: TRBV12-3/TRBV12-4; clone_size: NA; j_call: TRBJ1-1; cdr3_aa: CASSLVRVAEAFF; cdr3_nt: TGTGCCAGCAGTTTAGTCAGGGTCGCTGAAGCTTTCTTT
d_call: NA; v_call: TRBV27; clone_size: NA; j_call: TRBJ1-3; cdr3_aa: CASSFRGSGNTIYF; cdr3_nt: TGTGCCAGCAGTTTCCGGGGCTCTGGAAACACCATATATTTT
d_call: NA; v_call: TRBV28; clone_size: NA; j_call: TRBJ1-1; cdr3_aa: CASVGVPTEAFF; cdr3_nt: TGTGCCAGCGTAGGGGTTCCCACTGAAGCTTTCTTT
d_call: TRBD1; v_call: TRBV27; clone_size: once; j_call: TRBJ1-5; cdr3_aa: CASSRDRGFGNQPQHF; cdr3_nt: TGTGCCAGCAGCCGGGACAGGGGGTTTGGCAATCAGCCCCAGCATTTT
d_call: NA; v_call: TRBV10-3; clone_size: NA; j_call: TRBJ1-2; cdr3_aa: CAIHSGQNYGYTF; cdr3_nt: TGTGCCATTCACTCCGGACAGAACTATGGCTACACCTTC
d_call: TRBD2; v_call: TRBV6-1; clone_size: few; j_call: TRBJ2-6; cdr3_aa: CASSGGSGTRLAGANVLTF; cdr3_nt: TGTGCCAGCAGTGGGGGATCCGGGACTAGACTGGCTGGGGCCAACGTCCTGACTTTC
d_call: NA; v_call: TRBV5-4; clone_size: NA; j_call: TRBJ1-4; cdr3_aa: CASTARGEANEKLFF; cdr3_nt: TGTGCCAGCACCGCCAGGGGCGAGGCTAATGAAAAACTGTTTTTT
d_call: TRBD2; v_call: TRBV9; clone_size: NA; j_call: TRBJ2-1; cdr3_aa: CASSVDLAGAYNEQFF; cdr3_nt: TGTGCCAGCAGCGTAGATCTAGCGGGGGCATACAATGAGCAGTTCTTC
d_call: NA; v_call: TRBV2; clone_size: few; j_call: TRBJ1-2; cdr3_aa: CASSDRGPPINYGYTF; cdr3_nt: TGTGCCAGCAGTGACAGGGGTCCACCGATTAACTATGGCTACACCTTC
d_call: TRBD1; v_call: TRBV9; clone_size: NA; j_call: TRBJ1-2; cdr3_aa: CASSIRDRANYGYTF; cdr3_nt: TGTGCCAGCAGCATCCGGGACAGGGCTAACTATGGCTACACCTTC
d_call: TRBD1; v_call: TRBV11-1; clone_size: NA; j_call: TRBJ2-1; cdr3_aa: CASSSGQGNNEQFF; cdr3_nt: TGTGCCAGCAGCTCGGGACAGGGAAACAATGAGCAGTTCTTC
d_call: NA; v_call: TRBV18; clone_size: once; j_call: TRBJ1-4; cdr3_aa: CASSPPYGRDEKLFF; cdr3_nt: TGTGCCAGCTCACCACCCTACGGGCGGGATGAAAAACTGTTTTTT
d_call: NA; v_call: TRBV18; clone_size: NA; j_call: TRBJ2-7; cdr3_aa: CASSRASYEQYF; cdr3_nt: TGTGCCAGCTCACGAGCCTCCTACGAGCAGTACTTC
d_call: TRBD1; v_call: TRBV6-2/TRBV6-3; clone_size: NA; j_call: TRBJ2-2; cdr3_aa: CASSRWTGVNTGELFF; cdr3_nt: TGTGCCAGCAGTCGGTGGACAGGGGTTAACACCGGGGAGCTGTTTTTT
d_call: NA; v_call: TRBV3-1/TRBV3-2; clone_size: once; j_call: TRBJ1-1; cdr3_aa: CASSQGGVAFF; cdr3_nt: TGTGCCAGCAGCCAAGGGGGGGTAGCTTTCTTT
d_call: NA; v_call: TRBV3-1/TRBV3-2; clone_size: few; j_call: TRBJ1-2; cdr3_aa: CASSQDAGRHGYTF; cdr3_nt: TGTGCCAGCAGCCAAGATGCAGGGCGGCATGGCTACACCTTC
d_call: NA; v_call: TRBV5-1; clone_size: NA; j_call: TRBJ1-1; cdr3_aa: CASSLGPGPVLAEAFF; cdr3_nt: TGCGCCAGCAGCTTAGGCCCTGGCCCGGTGCTAGCTGAAGCTTTCTTT
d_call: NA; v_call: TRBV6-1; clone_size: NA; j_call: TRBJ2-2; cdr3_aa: CASSEAGGLTGELFF; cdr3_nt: TGTGCCAGCAGTGAAGCGGGGGGGCTCACCGGGGAGCTGTTTTTT
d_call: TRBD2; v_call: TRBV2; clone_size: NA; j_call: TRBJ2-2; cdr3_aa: CASSVTSGYTGELFF; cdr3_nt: TGTGCCAGCAGTGTCACTAGCGGATACACCGGGGAGCTGTTTTTT
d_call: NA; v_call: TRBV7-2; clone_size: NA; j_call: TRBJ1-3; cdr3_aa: CASSIMAGNTIYF; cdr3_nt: TGTGCCAGCAGCATCATGGCAGGAAACACCATATATTTT
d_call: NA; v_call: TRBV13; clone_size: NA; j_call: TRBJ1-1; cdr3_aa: CASSFSRVSNTEAFF; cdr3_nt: TGTGCCAGCAGCTTCTCTCGGGTCTCGAACACTGAAGCTTTCTTT
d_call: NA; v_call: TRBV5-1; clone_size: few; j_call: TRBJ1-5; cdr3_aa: CASSLGGLNSNQPQHF; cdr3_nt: TGCGCCAGCAGCTTGGGAGGGCTGAATAGCAATCAGCCCCAGCATTTT
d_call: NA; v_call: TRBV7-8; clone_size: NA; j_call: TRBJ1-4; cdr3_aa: CASSFGTATNEKLFF; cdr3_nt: TGTGCCAGCAGCTTTGGGACTGCAACTAATGAAAAACTGTTTTTT
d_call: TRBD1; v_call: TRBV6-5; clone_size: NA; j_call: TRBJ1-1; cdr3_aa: CASSPDRVVAFF; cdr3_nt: TGTGCCAGCAGTCCCGACAGGGTGGTAGCTTTCTTT
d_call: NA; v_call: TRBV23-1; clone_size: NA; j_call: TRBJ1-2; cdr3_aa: CASTRKRTDCYGYTF; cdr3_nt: TGCGCCAGCACCCGGAAGCGGACAGACTGCTATGGCTACACCTTC
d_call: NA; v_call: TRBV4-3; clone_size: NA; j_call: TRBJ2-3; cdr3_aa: CASSQDPRGAASTDTQYF; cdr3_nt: TGCGCCAGCAGCCAAGATCCCCGCGGGGCAGCTAGCACAGATACGCAGTATTTT
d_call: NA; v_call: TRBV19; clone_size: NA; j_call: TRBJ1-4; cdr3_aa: CASSRQETNEKLFF; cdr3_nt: TGTGCCAGTAGCAGACAGGAGACTAATGAAAAACTGTTTTTT
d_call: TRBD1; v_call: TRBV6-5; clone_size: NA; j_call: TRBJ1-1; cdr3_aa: CALQGKVNTEAFF; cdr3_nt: TGTGCCCTACAGGGGAAGGTGAACACTGAAGCTTTCTTT
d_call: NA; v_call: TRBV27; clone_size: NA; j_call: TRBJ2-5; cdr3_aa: CASSSKRGFRETQYF; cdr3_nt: TGTGCCAGCAGTTCGAAAAGGGGATTTCGGGAGACCCAGTACTTC
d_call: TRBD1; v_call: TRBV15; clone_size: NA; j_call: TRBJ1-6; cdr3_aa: CATSRGTGNSPLHF; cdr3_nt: TGTGCCACCAGCAGAGGGACAGGGAATTCACCCCTCCACTTT
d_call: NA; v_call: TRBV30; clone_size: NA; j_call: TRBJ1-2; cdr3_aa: CAWTLSGDRYTF; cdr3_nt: TGTGCCTGGACCCTGTCCGGGGATCGCTACACCTTC
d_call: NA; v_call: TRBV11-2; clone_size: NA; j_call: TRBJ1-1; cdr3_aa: CASSPRRQPSSMNTEAFF; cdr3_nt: TGTGCCAGCAGCCCTAGACGGCAGCCATCATCCATGAACACTGAAGCTTTCTTT
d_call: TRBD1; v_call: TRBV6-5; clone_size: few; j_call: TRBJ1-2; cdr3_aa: CASRDQQGASGYTF; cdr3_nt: TGTGCCAGCAGAGACCAACAGGGGGCGAGTGGCTACACCTTC
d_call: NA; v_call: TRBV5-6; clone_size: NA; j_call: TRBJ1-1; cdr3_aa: CASSLAILNTEAFF; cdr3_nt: TGTGCCAGCAGCTTGGCTATACTTAACACTGAAGCTTTCTTT
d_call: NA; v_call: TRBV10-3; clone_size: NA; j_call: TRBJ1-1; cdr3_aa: CAISGRGGAAEAFF; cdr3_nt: TGTGCCATCAGTGGTCGTGGGGGGGCGGCTGAAGCTTTCTTT
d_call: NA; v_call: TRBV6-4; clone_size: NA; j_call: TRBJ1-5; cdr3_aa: CASSDSLLGEVYSNQPQHF; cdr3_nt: TGTGCCAGCAGTGACTCACTACTGGGGGAGGTTTATAGCAATCAGCCCCAGCATTTT
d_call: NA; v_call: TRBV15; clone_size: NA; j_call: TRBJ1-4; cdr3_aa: CATTREATNEKLFF; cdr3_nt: TGTGCCACCACTAGGGAGGCAACTAATGAAAAACTGTTTTTT
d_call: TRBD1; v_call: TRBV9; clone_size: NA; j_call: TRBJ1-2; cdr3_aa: CASSSTTGVNYGYTF; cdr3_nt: TGTGCCAGCAGCTCCACAACAGGGGTCAACTATGGCTACACCTTC
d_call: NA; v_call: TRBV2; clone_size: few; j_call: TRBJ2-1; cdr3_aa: CASSPRAGEQFF; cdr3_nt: TGTGCCAGCAGTCCTCGGGCGGGGGAGCAGTTCTTC
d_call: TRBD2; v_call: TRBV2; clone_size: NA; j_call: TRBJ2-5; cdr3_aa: CASSEGLAGQETQYF; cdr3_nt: TGTGCCAGCAGTGAAGGACTAGCGGGGCAAGAGACCCAGTACTTC
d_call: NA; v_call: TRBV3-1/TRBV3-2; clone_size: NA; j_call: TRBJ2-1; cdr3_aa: CASSPGAPYNEQFF; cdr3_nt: TGTGCCAGCAGTCCAGGGGCACCCTACAATGAGCAGTTCTTC
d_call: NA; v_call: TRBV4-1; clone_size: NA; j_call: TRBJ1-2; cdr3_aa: CASSQGRVYGYTF; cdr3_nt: TGCGCCAGCAGCCAAGGCAGGGTCTATGGCTACACCTTC